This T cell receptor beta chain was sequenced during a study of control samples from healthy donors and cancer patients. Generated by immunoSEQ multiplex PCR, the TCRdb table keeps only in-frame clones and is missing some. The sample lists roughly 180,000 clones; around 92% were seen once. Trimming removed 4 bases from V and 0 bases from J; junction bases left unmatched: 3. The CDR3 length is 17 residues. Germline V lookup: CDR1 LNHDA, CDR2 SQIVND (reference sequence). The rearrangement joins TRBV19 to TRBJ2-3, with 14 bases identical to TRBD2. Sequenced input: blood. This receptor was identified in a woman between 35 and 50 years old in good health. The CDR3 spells CASSTGLAGASTDTQYF. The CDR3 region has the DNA TGTGCCAGTAGTACGGGACTAGCGGGGGCCAGCACAGATACGCAGTATTTT.